The 24 T cell receptor beta chains given below trace back to one sample, sequenced in a study of CD8 T cells in cerebrospinal fluid in Alzheimer's disease. TCRdb reprocessed the 10x single-cell sequencing reads and reports one entry per CDR3 protein, with no DNA. The listing records around 1,200 distinct CDR3 sequences. Sequenced sample: cerebrospinal fluid. Receptors were obtained from a human donor with Parkinson's disease.

This clonotype registers large by frequency. The J gene is TRBJ2-7, the V gene TRBV6-2 or TRBV6-3; TCRdb returns TRBD1, unconfirmable since there is no DNA. The CDR3 runs to 13 residues. Germline CDR1 is MNHEY and CDR2 is SVGEGT. CDR3 loop: CASGGGRTYEQYF.

By frequency, this clonotype is medium-sized. V is TRBV6-6 and J is TRBJ2-7; TCRdb's D gene call, TRBD1, goes unchecked for lack of DNA. The germline CDR1 and CDR2 sequences are MNHNY and SVGAGI (reference sequence). The CDR3 covers 14 residues. CDR3 sequence: CASSYYRETYEQYF.

This clonotype is called medium-sized based on its frequency. The chain combines TRBV11-2 with TRBJ2-1; TCRdb indicates TRBD2, and absent DNA this call remains unverified. This CDR3 region has 15 residues. Germline V CDR1 and CDR2: SGHAT, FQNNGV. The CDR3 is CASSALGDSYNEQFF.

Considering frequency, this clonotype is medium-sized. This chain uses TRBV4-3 with TRBJ1-4. CDR3 length: 15 amino acids. Germline CDR1 LGHNA, CDR2 YSLEER. The CDR3 is CASSANRASNEKLFF.

This clonotype shows up as medium-sized by frequency. This chain joins TRBV10-3 and TRBJ1-5; TCRdb picks TRBD1, but there is no DNA to check that call. This CDR3 contains 12 residues. CDR1 is ENHRY, CDR2 SYGVKD, per germline. The CDR3 here is CASGQENQPQHF.

This clonotype is medium-sized by frequency. This chain joins TRBV20-1 and TRBJ2-7; TCRdb outputs TRBD2, but without DNA this stays unchecked. There are 17 residues in the CDR3. The V gene's germline CDR1 is DFQATT and CDR2 SNEGSKA (reference sequence). This chain's CDR3 is CSASLLRPGLAEYEQYF.

This clonotype is labeled medium-sized (0.01 to 0.1%) based on frequency. The V call is TRBV28, the J call TRBJ2-1; the TRBD1 assignment by TCRdb is unverifiable without DNA. The CDR3 extends over 15 amino acids. The germline gives CDR1 MDHEN, CDR2 SYDVKM. CDR3: CASSTPRSSYNEQFF.

J is TRBJ1-3 and V is TRBV23-1; TCRdb's assignment of TRBD1 cannot be checked, as there is no DNA. TRBV23-1 is noted as an ORF with a role that remains uncertain. The CDR3 spans 16 residues. The CDR3 here is CASSPPLGQAGNTIYF.

This clonotype shows up as large by frequency. This chain links TRBV7-9 with TRBJ2-7. This CDR3 has 11 residues. CDR1 SEHNR and CDR2 FQNEAQ come from the germline V gene (reference sequence). CDR3 sequence reads: CASSPNYEQYF.

This clonotype is identified as medium-sized from frequency. This chain connects TRBV10-3 to TRBJ2-1; absent DNA, TCRdb's TRBD2 call cannot be checked. The CDR3 contains 15 residues. Germline CDR1 ENHRY, CDR2 SYGVKD. The CDR3: CANRPGTSGNNEQFF.

Measured by frequency, this clonotype is medium-sized. The J gene is TRBJ1-5, the V gene TRBV7-2. The CDR3 consists of 13 residues. Germline V lookup: CDR1 SGHTA, CDR2 FQGNSA. CDR3 sequence reads: CASSLTSNQPQHF.

This clonotype is called medium-sized based on its frequency. The chain uses TRBV5-1 and TRBJ2-7; TCRdb designates TRBD1, a call that cannot be tested without DNA. The germline CDR1 and CDR2 sequences are SGHRS and YFSETQ. The CDR3 runs to 14 residues. The CDR3 region is CASSSQGKVYEQYF.

V usage is TRBV25-1 and J usage is TRBJ1-6; without DNA, the TCRdb call of TRBD1 cannot be checked. CDR1 is MGHDK and CDR2 is SYGVNS in the germline V gene. CDR3 length equals 16 residues. The chain's CDR3 is CANTPEGSSYNSPLHF.

This clonotype ranks as medium-sized in terms of frequency. The chain recombines TRBV21-1 with TRBJ1-6. TRBV21-1 is flagged as a pseudogene. The CDR3 is 13 amino acids. The CDR3 sequence is CASSAGNNSPLHF.

This clonotype is labeled medium-sized (0.01 to 0.1%) based on frequency. The rearrangement uses TRBV15 and TRBJ2-5; TCRdb reports TRBD1, a call that lacks DNA to check it against. Germline assignment: CDR1 LNHNV and CDR2 YYDKDF (reference sequence). CDR3 length: 13 amino acids. The CDR3 spells CATSRQGLETQYF.

This clonotype is deemed medium-sized (0.01 to 0.1%) by its frequency. The chain joins TRBV7-3 to TRBJ2-1; TCRdb indicates TRBD1, and absent DNA this call remains unverified. Germline lookup yields CDR1 SGHTA and CDR2 FQGTGA. CDR3 length: 17 residues. CDR3 amino acids: CASSPTRGAAQYNEQFF.

In terms of frequency, this clonotype is medium-sized. The J gene is TRBJ2-7, the V gene TRBV9; the D call from TCRdb, TRBD1, cannot be confirmed without DNA. This CDR3 is 15 amino acids long. Germline loops: CDR1 SGDLS, CDR2 YYNGEE. Here the CDR3 reads CASSVVPDIIYEQYF.

By frequency, this clonotype registers medium-sized. The V call is TRBV2, the J call TRBJ2-5; TCRdb lists TRBD1, though no DNA is available to test this call. The length of the CDR3 is 12 residues. Germline values: CDR1 SNHLY, CDR2 FYNNEI. The CDR3 spells CASSGDRETQYF.

This clonotype counts as large by frequency. The chain is built from TRBV11-2 and TRBJ2-3; checking the TCRdb D call of TRBD2 is not possible without DNA. CDR1 is SGHAT, CDR2 FQNNGV, per germline. The CDR3 totals 16 residues. Here the CDR3 reads CASSPRLAGGVDTQYF.

This clonotype is medium-sized by frequency. V usage is TRBV13 and J usage is TRBJ1-6; TCRdb names TRBD1, which stays unverified in the absence of DNA. Germline values: CDR1 PRHDT, CDR2 FYEKMQ (reference sequence). CDR3 length: 17 amino acids. CDR3 in amino acids: CASSFLQGTQGNSPLHF.

This clonotype counts as medium-sized (0.01 to 0.1%) by frequency. The V call is TRBV27, the J call TRBJ2-1; TCRdb's D call, TRBD1, is unchecked because there is no DNA. Germline V CDR1 and CDR2: MNHEY, SMNVEV (reference sequence). The CDR3 is 13 amino acids. The CDR3 here is CASTSQGANEQFF.

The rearrangement joins TRBV12-3 or TRBV12-4 to TRBJ1-5; TCRdb lists TRBD1, though no DNA is available to test this call. This CDR3 comprises 14 residues. The CDR3 protein is CASSGTVSNQPQHF.

The rearrangement uses TRBV6-2 or TRBV6-3 and TRBJ2-5; the TCRdb D gene call, TRBD2, has no DNA to confirm it. The CDR3 totals 13 residues. The V gene's germline CDR1 is MNHEY and CDR2 SVGEGT. The CDR3 spells CASSPRLAETQYF.

This clonotype is called medium-sized based on its frequency. This chain links TRBV6-1 with TRBJ1-1. The CDR3 extends over 15 amino acids. The V gene's germline CDR1 is MNHNS and CDR2 SASEGT. CDR3 loop: CASSEAQGRVTEAFF.